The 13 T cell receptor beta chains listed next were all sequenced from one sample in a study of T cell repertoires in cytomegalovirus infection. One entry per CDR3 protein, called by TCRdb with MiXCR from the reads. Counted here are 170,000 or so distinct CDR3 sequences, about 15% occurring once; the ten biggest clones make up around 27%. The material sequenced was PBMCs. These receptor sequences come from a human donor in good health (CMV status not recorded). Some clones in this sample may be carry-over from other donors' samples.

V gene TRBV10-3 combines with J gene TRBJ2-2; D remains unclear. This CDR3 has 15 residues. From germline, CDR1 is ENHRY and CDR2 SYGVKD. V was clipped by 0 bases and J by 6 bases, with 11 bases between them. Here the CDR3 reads CAISESVGRSGELFF. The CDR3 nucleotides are TGTGCCATCAGTGAGTCGGTAGGACGTTCCGGGGAGCTGTTTTTT.

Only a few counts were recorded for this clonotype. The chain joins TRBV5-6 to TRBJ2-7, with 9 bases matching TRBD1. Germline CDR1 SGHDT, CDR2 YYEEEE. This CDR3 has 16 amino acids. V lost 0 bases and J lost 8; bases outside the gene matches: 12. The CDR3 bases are TGTGCCAGCAGCTTGGCAGGGACAGGGACCCAAGGCAAGCAGTACTTC. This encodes CASSLAGTGTQGKQYF. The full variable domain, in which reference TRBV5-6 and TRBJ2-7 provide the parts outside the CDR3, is DAGVTQSPTHLIKTRGQQVTLRCSPKSGHDTVSWYQQALGQGPQFIFQYYEEEERQRGNFPDRFSGHQFPNYSSELNVNALLLGDSALYLCASSLAGTGTQGKQYFGPGTRLTVT.

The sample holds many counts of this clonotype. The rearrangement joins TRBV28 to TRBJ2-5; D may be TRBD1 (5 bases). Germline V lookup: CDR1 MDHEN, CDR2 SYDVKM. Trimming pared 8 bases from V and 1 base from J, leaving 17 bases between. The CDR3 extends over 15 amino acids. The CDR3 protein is CASGQMQGSQETQYF. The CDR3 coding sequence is TGTGCCAGCGGCCAGATGCAGGGTTCCCAAGAGACCCAGTACTTC.

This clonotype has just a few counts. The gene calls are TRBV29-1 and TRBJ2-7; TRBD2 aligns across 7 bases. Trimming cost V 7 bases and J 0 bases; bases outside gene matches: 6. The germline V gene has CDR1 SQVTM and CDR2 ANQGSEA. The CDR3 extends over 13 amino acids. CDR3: CSAETSSSYEQYF. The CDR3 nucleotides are TGCAGCGCAGAGACTAGCAGCTCCTACGAGCAGTACTTC.

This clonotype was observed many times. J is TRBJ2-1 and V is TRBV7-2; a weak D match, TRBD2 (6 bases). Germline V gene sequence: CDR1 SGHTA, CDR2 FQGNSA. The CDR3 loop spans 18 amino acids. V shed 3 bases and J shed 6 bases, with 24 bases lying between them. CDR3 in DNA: TGTGCCAGCAGCTTGTGGGGTAGCGGAGCGACGTATGCCAATGAGCAGTTCTTC. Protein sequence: CASSLWGSGATYANEQFF.

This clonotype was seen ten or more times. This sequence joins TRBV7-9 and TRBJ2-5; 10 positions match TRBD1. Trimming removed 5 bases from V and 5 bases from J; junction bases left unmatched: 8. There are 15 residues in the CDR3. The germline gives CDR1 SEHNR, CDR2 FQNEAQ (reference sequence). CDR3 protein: CASSLGTGDLETQYF. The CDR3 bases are TGTGCCAGCAGCCTGGGGACAGGGGACCTCGAGACCCAGTACTTC. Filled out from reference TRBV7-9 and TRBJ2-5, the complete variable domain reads DTGVSQNPRHKITKRGQNVTFRCDPISEHNRLYWYRQTLGQGPEFLTYFQNEAQLEKSRLLSDRFSAERPKGSFSTLEIQRTEQGDSAMYLCASSLGTGDLETQYFGPGTRLLVL.

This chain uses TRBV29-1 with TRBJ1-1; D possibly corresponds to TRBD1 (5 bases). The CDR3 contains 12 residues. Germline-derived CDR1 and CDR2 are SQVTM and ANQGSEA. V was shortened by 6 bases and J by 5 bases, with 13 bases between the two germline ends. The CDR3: CSVTWGDTEAFF. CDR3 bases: TGCAGCGTAACATGGGGGGATACTGAAGCTTTCTTT.

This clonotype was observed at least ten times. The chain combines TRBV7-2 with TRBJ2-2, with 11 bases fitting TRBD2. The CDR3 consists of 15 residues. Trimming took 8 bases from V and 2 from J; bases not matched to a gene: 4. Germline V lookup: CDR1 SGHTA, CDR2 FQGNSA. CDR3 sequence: CASLGTSGNTGELFF. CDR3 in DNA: TGTGCCAGCTTGGGGACTAGCGGTAACACCGGGGAGCTGTTTTTT.

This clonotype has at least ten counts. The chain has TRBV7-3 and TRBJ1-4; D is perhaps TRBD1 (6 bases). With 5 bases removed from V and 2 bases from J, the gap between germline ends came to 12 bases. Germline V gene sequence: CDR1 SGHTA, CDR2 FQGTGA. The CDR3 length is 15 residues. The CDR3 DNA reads TGTGCCAGCAGCCCCGGGGGGGCCACTAATGAAAAACTGTTTTTT. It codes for CASSPGGATNEKLFF.

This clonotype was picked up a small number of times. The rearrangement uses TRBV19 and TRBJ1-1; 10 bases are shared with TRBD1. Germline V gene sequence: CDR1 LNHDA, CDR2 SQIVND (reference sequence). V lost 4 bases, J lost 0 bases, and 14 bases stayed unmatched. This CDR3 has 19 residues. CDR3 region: CASSSAPGDRGYMNTEAFF. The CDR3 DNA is TGTGCCAGTAGTAGTGCCCCCGGGGACAGGGGTTACATGAACACTGAAGCTTTCTTT.

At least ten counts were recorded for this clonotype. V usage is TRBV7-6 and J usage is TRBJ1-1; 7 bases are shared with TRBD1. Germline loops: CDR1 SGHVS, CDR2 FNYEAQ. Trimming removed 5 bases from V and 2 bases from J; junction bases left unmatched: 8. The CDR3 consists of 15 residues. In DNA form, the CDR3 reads TGTGCCAGCAGCCTTGCAGGGGGTGGCAACACTGAAGCTTTCTTT. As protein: CASSLAGGGNTEAFF.

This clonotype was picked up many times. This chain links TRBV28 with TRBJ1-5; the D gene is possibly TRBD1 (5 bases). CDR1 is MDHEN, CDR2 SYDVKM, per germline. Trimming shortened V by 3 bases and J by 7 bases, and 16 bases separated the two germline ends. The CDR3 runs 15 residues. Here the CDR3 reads CASSFAVRVRQPQHF. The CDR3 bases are TGTGCCAGCAGTTTTGCGGTCAGGGTTCGCCAGCCCCAGCATTTT.

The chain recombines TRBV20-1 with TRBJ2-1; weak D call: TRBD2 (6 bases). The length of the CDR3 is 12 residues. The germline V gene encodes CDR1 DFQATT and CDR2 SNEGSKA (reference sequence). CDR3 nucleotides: TGCAGCGCCGGAGGGACCAACAATGAGCAGTTCTTC. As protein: CSAGGTNNEQFF.